This paragraph reports one T cell receptor (beta chain). This sample also contains other DNA sequences that code for the same CDR3. J gave up 0 bases and V 5 bases, and 1 base lay outside the gene matches. The CDR3 totals 15 residues. Germline-derived CDR1 and CDR2 are SGHTA and FQGTGA. This sample was taken from a study of blood T cell repertoires in COVID-19. The overall study: Sites across the United States, Italy and Spain contributed samples from acute and convalescent COVID-19. Sample material is recorded as cDNA or gDNA derived from T cells, B-cell-depleted T cells, or PBMCs.

In the original workflow: Reference gene primer amplification gave nucleated cell count estimates. The method was immunoSEQ multiplex PCR; TCRdb's version includes in-frame clones alone and lacks a portion of them. V and J calls and clone size are copied from that table; D and trimming were computed from the DNA. The sample includes about 380,000 clones, 75% to 90% of them seen just once. This chain joins TRBV7-3 and TRBJ2-6; 7 nucleotides agree with TRBD1. The material sequenced was peripheral blood. The receptor's source is a young woman with acute or convalescent COVID-19. In DNA, the CDR3 is TGTGCCAGCAGCGCAGGGGGCTCTGGGGCCAACGTCCTGACTTTC. Protein: CASSAGGSGANVLTF.